This TCR beta chain emerged from a study of human T cells and chemical hapten exposure. For the study at large: During the approximately 24-week study period, patients had diphenylcyclopropenone applied to the scalp every week. Study-wide points: There was a positive correlation between PT1 expanded TCR counts and patch test score.

Time point indicated: patch test 1, 2 weeks after DPC sensitization. Treatment of the sample: therapeutic diphenylcyclopropenone sensitization with weekly scalp DPC. Prior to application of each patch test, blood was drawn. The CDR3 contains 15 residues. Germline V lookup: CDR1 MNHEY, CDR2 SVGEGT. The ends were cut back, 4 bases at V and 0 bases at J, with 10 bases in the middle. In the original analysis: With a range of 23,224 to 690,600, the median per sample was 95,638 TCRs. MiXCR, applied by TCRdb to the RACE reads, yields one record per CDR3 protein. TCRdb, not the original authors, processed these V and J calls. The repertoire has 95,000 to 150,000 distinct CDR3 sequences, about an eighth of them found once; the top ten carry about 0.9%. Comment on this clonotype: The antigen remains unidentified.

The sequence was obtained from a man younger than 35 with alopecia areata. Some clones in this sample may be carry-over from other donors' samples. The source was whole blood, collected in connection with sensitization to the hapten diphenylcyclopropenone (DPC). J is TRBJ2-1 and V is TRBV6-2 or TRBV6-3, with D unclear. The CDR3 protein is CASSSPAYSYNEQFF. CDR3 nucleotide sequence: TGTGCCAGCAGTTCACCTGCGTACTCCTACAATGAGCAGTTCTTC.